Given below is one T cell receptor beta chain in context. The record originates from a study of blood T cell repertoires in COVID-19. The V and J ends lost 8 bases and 4 bases respectively, with 12 bases between them. The CDR3 loop spans 13 amino acids. Germline CDR1 is MNHEY and CDR2 is SVGAGI. Data came from immunoSEQ multiplex PCR; TCRdb stores just in-frame clones and leaves some out. This sample has some 30,000 clones; approximately 86% occur once, and the top ten carry 20% to 30%. The chain combines TRBV6-5 with TRBJ2-1, with D possibly matching TRBD1 (6 bases). The sample taken for sequencing was peripheral blood. The receptor was derived from a human donor in a cohort sampled during active COVID-19. CDR3 sequence reads: CASRGTSYNEQFF. The CDR3 DNA sequence: TGTGCCAGCCGAGGGACATCTTACAATGAGCAGTTCTTC.